This entry lists 12 T cell receptor beta chains sequenced from one sample in a study of cytotoxic CD8 clonotypes in ibrutinib-treated CLL. Sequencing used immunoSEQ multiplex PCR; TCRdb keeps in-frame clones, though not all of them. Of more than 50,000 clones listed, 45% to 60% are singletons. Sequencing was performed on PBMCs, taken after 12 months of ibrutinib treatment. The source is a human donor with chronic lymphocytic leukemia.

The chain recombines TRBV7-8 with TRBJ1-6, with D possibly being TRBD1 (6 bases). Germline CDR1 reads SGHVS; CDR2 reads FQNEAQ. Trimming removed 5 bases from V and 10 bases from J, with 18 bases in between. The CDR3 length is 15 residues. The CDR3 region is CASSPSDRPFSPLHF. CDR3 DNA sequence: TGTGCCAGCAGCCCATCCGACAGGCCGTTCTCACCCCTCCACTTT. Together with reference TRBV7-8 and TRBJ1-6, the CDR3 gives the full variable domain: GAGVSQSPRYKVAKRGQDVALRCDPISGHVSLFWYQQALGQGPEFLTYFQNEAQLDKSGLPSDRFFAERPEGSVSTLKIQRTQQEDSAVYLCASSPSDRPFSPLHFGNGTRLTVT.

This rearrangement joins TRBV5-6 to TRBJ1-4, with D possibly TRBD1 on 5 matching bases. The CDR3 is made up of 14 amino acids. The germline V gene encodes CDR1 SGHDT and CDR2 YYEEEE. V gave up 4 bases and J gave up 5 bases, with 12 bases separating them. The DNA of the CDR3 is TGTGCCAGCAGCCCCGGTGGGGCCAATGAAAAACTGTTTTTT. Its translation: CASSPGGANEKLFF.

The V call is TRBV9, the J call TRBJ2-3; D gene unclear. The V and J ends lost 4 bases and 6 bases respectively, with 12 bases between them. Germline V gene data show CDR1 as SGDLS and CDR2 as YYNGEE. The CDR3 has 13 amino acids. The CDR3 sequence is CASSPSLVDTQYF. The CDR3 region has the DNA TGTGCCAGCAGCCCATCTTTAGTGGATACGCAGTATTTT.

This clone was seen more than once but under ten times. The chain combines TRBV7-9 with TRBJ1-6; no clear D gene. The CDR3 has 12 amino acids. Per germline, CDR1 SEHNR and CDR2 FQNEAQ (reference sequence). The V and J ends lost 6 bases and 7 bases respectively, with 7 bases between them. The DNA of the CDR3 is TGTGCCAGCAGGGTCGGGAATTCACCCCTCCACTTT. It translates to CASRVGNSPLHF.

The chain joins TRBV9 to TRBJ2-6, with 7 bases lining up with TRBD1. CDR1 SGDLS and CDR2 YYNGEE come from the germline V gene. This CDR3 is built from 15 residues. V lost 7 bases and J lost 4; bases outside the gene matches: 8. Written as DNA, the CDR3 is TGTGCCAGCGGAAGGGGGCCGTTAGGGGCCAACGTCCTGACTTTC. This sequence encodes CASGRGPLGANVLTF.

This clone was seen just once. The V call is TRBV6-6, the J call TRBJ1-3, with 7 nucleotides matching TRBD1. CDR3 size: 14 residues. The germline gives CDR1 MNHNY, CDR2 SVGAGI (reference sequence). Trimming at V came to 8 bases and at J to 0 bases, leaving 4 bases not matched to a gene. This CDR3 is CASQGGISGNTIYF. The DNA of the CDR3 is TGTGCCAGCCAGGGGGGCATCTCTGGAAACACCATATATTTT.

The rearrangement joins TRBV9 to TRBJ2-2; D call uncertain. Germline CDR1 reads SGDLS; CDR2 reads YYNGEE. The V and J ends lost 1 base and 3 bases respectively, with 4 bases between them. The CDR3 has 13 amino acids. For the CDR3, the DNA is TGTGCCAGCAGCGTACGGGACACCGGGGAGCTGTTTTTT. Translating gives CASSVRDTGELFF.

This chain's CDR3 is CASSPFRSSSSYNEQFF. Here the CDR3 DNA reads TGTGCCAGCTCACCCTTCAGGTCTTCGAGCTCCTACAATGAGCAGTTCTTC. V usage is TRBV18 and J usage is TRBJ2-1; D unresolved. V lost 3 bases to trimming and J lost 0 bases, with 15 bases between them. The CDR3 is 17 amino acids. Germline V gene lookup returns CDR1 KGHSH and CDR2 LQKENI. Full variable domain (missing parts from reference TRBV18 and TRBJ2-1): NAGVMQNPRHLVRRRGQEARLRCSPMKGHSHVYWYRQLPEEGLKFMVYLQKENIIDESGMPKERFSAEFPKEGPSILRIQQVVRGDSAAYFCASSPFRSSSSYNEQFFGPGTRLTVL.

The chain combines TRBV9 with TRBJ1-3; D possibly corresponds to TRBD1 (5 bases). The CDR3 loop spans 14 amino acids. V gave up 3 bases and J gave up 8 bases, with 15 bases separating them. The V gene's germline CDR1 is SGDLS and CDR2 YYNGEE. The chain's CDR3 is CASSGHRLGDTIYF. The CDR3 DNA follows: TGTGCCAGCAGCGGGCACCGACTAGGGGACACCATATATTTT.

The chain recombines TRBV18 with TRBJ2-7; no firm D call. This CDR3 comprises 13 residues. Germline V gene lookup returns CDR1 KGHSH and CDR2 LQKENI. Between the trimmed V and J ends, which lost 0 bases and 7 bases, there was a span of 10 bases. The CDR3 sequence: CASSPPSRIEQYF. As DNA, the CDR3 is TGTGCCAGCTCACCACCATCCAGGATAGAGCAGTACTTC.

The CDR3 is CASSQTGGTDTQYF. The CDR3 coding sequence is TGTGCCAGCAGTCAGACGGGTGGCACAGATACGCAGTATTTT. V is TRBV28 and J is TRBJ2-3; unclear D gene. V lost 5 bases, J lost 1 base, and 10 bases lay in between. Per germline, CDR1 MDHEN and CDR2 SYDVKM. The CDR3 contains 14 residues.

The chain has TRBV2 and TRBJ1-2; unclear D gene. The germline V and J ends were trimmed by 5 bases and 1 base, with 14 bases remaining between them. The CDR3 is made up of 15 amino acids. Germline assignment: CDR1 SNHLY and CDR2 FYNNEI. The CDR3 sequence is CASSTREGSNYGYTF. The CDR3 nucleotides read TGTGCCAGCAGTACCCGGGAGGGTAGTAACTATGGCTACACCTTC.